This T cell receptor beta chain was identified during a study of human T cells and chemical hapten exposure. V lost 4 bases and J 4 bases, leaving 10 bases between the germline ends. This CDR3 is 13 amino acids long. Germline V gene lookup returns CDR1 SGHTA and CDR2 FQGNSA. TCRdb used MiXCR to reprocess the RACE reads, holding one entry per CDR3 protein. Here the sample spans approximately 60,000 distinct CDR3 sequences, 9.3% being singletons. The sample's time point: patch test 1, 2 weeks after DPC sensitization. The treatment was: therapeutic diphenylcyclopropenone sensitization with weekly scalp DPC.

The TCR originated in a woman aged 40 to 50 with alopecia areata. Some clones in this sample may be carry-over from other donors' samples. The sample was whole blood, taken in connection with sensitization to the hapten diphenylcyclopropenone (DPC). The chain combines TRBV7-2 with TRBJ1-1; D is unclear. CDR3 bases: TGTGCCAGCAGCTACGGGGAGTTCACTGAAGCTTTCTTT. Its translation is CASSYGEFTEAFF.